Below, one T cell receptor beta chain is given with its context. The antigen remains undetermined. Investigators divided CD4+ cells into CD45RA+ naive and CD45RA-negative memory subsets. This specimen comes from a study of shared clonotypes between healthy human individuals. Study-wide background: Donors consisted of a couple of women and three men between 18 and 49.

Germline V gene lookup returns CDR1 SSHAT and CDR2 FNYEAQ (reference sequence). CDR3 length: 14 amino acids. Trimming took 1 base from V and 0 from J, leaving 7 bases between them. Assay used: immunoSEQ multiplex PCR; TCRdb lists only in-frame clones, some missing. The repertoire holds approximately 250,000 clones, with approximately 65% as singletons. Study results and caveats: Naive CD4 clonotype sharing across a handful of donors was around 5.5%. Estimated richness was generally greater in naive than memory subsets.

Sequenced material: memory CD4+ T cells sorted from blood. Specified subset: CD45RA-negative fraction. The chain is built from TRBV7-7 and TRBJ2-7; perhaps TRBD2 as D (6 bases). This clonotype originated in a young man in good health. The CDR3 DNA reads TGTGCCAGCAGCTTAGAGGAGGGCTCCTACGAGCAGTACTTC. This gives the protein CASSLEEGSYEQYF.